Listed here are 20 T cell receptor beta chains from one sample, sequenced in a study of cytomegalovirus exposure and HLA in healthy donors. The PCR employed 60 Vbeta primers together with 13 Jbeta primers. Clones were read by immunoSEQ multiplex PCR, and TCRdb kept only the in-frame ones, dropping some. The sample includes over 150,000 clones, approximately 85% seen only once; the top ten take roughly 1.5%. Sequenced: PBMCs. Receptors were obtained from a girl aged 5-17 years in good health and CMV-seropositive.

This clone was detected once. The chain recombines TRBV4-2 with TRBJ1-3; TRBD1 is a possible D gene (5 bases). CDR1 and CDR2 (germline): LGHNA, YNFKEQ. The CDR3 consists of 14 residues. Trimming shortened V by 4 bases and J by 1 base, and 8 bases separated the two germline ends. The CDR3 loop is CASSPGVSGNTIYF. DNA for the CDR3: TGTGCCAGCAGCCCGGGGGTGTCTGGAAACACCATATATTTT.

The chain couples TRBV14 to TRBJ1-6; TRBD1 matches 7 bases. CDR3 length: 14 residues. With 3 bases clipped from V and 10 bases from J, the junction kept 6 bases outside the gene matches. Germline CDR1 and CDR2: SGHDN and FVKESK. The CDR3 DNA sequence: TGTGCCAGCAGCCAGTTAGGGGGCAGCTCACCCCTCCACTTT. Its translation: CASSQLGGSSPLHF. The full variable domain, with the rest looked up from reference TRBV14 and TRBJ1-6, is EAGVTQFPSHSVIEKGQTVTLRCDPISGHDNLYWYRRVMGKEIKFLLHFVKESKQDESGMPNNRFLAERTGGTYSTLKVQPAELEDSGVYFCASSQLGGSSPLHFGNGTRLTVT.

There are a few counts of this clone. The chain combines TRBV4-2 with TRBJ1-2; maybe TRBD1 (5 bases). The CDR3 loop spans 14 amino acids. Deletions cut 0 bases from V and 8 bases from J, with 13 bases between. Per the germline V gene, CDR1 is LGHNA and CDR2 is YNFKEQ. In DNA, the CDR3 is TGTGCCAGCAGCCAAGAAGGGTCAGGGCCCGGCTACACCTTC. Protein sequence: CASSQEGSGPGYTF.

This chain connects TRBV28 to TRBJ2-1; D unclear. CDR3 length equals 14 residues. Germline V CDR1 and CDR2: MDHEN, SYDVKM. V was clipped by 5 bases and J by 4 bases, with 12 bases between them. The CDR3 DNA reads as TGTGCCAGCAGTCCGGCGCGGCCATACAATGAGCAGTTCTTC. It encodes CASSPARPYNEQFF.

DNA for the CDR3: TGCAGCGAAGGGACAGGGCAAGGCTACACCTTC. Translation gives CSEGTGQGYTF. The chain couples TRBV29-1 to TRBJ1-2, with TRBD1 identical over 9 bases. The CDR3 has 11 amino acids. CDR1 and CDR2 from the germline V gene are SQVTM and ANQGSEA. After removal of 7 bases from V and 8 bases from J, the junction contained 5 bases not matched to a gene.

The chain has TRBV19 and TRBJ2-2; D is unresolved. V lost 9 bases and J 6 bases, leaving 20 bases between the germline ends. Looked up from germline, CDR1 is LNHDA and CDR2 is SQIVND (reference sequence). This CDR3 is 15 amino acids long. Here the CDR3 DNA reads TGTGCCAGATACGCTGCGACTGGATACTCCGGGGAGCTGTTTTTT. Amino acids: CARYAATGYSGELFF.

The CDR3 DNA sequence: TGTGCCTGGAACCCGGGACAGATGCGAGAGACCCAGTACTTC. Translating gives CAWNPGQMRETQYF. This chain links TRBV30 with TRBJ2-5, with 7 bases identical to TRBD1. V shed 4 bases, J shed 4 bases, and the junction held 9 bases outside the gene matches. This CDR3 is 14 amino acids long. The V gene's germline CDR1 is GTSNPN and CDR2 SVGIG (reference sequence).

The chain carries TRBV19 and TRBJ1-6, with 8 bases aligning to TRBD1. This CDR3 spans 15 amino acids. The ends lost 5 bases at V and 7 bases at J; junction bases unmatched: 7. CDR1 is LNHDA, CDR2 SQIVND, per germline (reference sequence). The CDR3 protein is CASSERQGPNSPLHF. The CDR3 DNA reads TGTGCCAGTAGTGAGAGACAGGGGCCCAATTCACCCCTCCACTTT.

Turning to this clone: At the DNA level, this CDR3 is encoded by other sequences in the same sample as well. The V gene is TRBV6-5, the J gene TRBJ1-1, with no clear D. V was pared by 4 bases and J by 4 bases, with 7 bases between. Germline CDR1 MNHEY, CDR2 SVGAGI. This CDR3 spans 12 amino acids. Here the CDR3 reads CASSSPGTEAFF. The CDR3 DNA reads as TGTGCCAGCAGTTCTCCGGGCACTGAAGCTTTCTTT.

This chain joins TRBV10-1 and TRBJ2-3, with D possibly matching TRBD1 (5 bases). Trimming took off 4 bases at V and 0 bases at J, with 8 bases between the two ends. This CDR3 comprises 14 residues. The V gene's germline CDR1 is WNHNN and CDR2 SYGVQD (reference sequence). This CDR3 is CASSGRESTDTQYF. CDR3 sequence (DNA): TGCGCCAGCAGTGGCAGGGAAAGCACAGATACGCAGTATTTT.

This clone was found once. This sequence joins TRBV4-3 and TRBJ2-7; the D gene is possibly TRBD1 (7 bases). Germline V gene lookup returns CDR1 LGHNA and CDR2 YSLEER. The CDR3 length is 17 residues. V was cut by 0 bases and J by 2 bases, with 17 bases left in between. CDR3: CASSQDVGGGTAYEQYF. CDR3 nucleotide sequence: TGCGCCAGCAGCCAAGATGTTGGGGGCGGGACAGCCTACGAGCAGTACTTC.

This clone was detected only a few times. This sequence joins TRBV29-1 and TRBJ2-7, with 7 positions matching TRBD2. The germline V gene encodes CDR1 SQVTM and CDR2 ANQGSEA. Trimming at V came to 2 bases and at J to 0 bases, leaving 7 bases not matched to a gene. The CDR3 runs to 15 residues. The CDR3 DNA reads TGCAGCGTTGAATTCCCCGGCGGGGGCTCCTACGAGCAGTACTTC. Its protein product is CSVEFPGGGSYEQYF.

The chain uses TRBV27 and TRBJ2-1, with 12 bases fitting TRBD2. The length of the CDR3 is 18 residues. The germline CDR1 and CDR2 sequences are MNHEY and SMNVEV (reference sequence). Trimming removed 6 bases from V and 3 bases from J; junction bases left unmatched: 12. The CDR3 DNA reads TGTGCCAGCAGGAAACCACCGGCTAGCGGGGGGGTCTACAATGAGCAGTTCTTC. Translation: CASRKPPASGGVYNEQFF.

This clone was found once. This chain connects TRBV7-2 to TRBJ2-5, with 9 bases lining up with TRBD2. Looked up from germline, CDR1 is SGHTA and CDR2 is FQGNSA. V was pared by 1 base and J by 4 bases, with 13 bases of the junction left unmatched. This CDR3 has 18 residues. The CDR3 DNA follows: TGTGCCAGCAGCTTAGTACCCATCCTACGAGCGGGGGGAGAGACCCAGTACTTC. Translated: CASSLVPILRAGGETQYF.

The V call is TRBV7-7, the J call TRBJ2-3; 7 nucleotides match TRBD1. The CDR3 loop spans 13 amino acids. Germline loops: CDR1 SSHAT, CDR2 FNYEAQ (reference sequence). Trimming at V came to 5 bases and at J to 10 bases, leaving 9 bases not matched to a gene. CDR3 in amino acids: CASSTTSQGAQYF. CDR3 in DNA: TGTGCCAGCAGCACAACCTCCCAGGGGGCGCAGTATTTT. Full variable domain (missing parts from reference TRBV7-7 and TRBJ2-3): GAGVSQSPRYKVTKRGQDVTLRCDPISSHATLYWYQQALGQGPEFLTYFNYEAQPDKSGLPSDRFSAERPEGSISTLTIQRTEQRDSAMYRCASSTTSQGAQYFGPGTRLTVL.

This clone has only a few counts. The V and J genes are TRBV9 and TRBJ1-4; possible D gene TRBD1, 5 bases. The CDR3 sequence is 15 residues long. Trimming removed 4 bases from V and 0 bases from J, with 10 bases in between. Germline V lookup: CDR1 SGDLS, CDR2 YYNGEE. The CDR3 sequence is CASSSQGTTNEKLFF. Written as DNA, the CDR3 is TGTGCCAGCAGCTCCCAGGGTACAACTAATGAAAAACTGTTTTTT. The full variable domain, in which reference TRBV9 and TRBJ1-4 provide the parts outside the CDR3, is DSGVTQTPKHLITATGQRVTLRCSPRSGDLSVYWYQQSLDQGLQFLIQYYNGEERAKGNILERFSAQQFPDLHSELNLSSLELGDSALYFCASSSQGTTNEKLFFGSGTQLSVL.

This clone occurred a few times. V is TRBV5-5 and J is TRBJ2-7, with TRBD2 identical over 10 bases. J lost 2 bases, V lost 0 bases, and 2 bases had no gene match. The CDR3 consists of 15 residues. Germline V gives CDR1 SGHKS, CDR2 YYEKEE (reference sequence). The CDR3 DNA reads TGTGCCAGCAGCTTGGCCCTAGCGGGGGCCTACGAGCAGTACTTC. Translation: CASSLALAGAYEQYF.

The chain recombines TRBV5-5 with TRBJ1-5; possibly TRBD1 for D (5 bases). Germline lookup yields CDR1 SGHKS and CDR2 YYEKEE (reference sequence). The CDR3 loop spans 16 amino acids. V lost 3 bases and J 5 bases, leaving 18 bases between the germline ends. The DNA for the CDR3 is TGTGCCAGCAGCTCCAGGAAGGATGGGGGGTATCAGCCCCAGCATTTT. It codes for CASSSRKDGGYQPQHF.

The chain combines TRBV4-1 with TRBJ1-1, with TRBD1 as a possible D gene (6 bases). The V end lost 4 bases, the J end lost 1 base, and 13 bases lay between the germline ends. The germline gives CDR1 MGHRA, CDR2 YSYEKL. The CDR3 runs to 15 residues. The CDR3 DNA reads TGCGCCAGCAGCCGAGGCTACAGGGAGAACACTGAAGCTTTCTTT. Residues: CASSRGYRENTEAFF.

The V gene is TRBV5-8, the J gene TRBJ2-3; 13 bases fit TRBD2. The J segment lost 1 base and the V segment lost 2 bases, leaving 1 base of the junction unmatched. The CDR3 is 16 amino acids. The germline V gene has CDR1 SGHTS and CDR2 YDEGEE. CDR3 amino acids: CASSFGTSGGTDTQYF. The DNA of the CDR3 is TGTGCCAGCAGCTTCGGGACTAGCGGGGGCACAGATACGCAGTATTTT.